The T cell receptor (beta chain) under discussion was sequenced for a study of beta chain features in type 1 diabetes. The study's findings and limits: People with Type 1 diabetes carried modestly yet significantly shorter TCRB CDR3s in all four CD4+ subsets.

The authors reverse transcribed all of the isolated RNA, so sequencing captured expressed TCRB transcripts. Sequenced by immunoSEQ multiplex PCR; TCRdb stores in-frame clones only, minus some. The top ten clones hold roughly 0.13% of a sample with some 48,000 clones, roughly 40% of them seen once. J lost 3 bases, V lost 0 bases, and 0 bases had no gene match. There are 14 residues in the CDR3. The germline CDR1 and CDR2 sequences are SGHRS and YFSETQ. In regard to this clone: Its antigen is as yet unknown.

Markers CD45RO/CCR7/CD25/CD127/CD95/CD27 served to sort CD4+ naive, central memory, regulatory and stem cell-like memory cells. This TCR was sampled from a man aged 25 to 45 with type 1 diabetes. This chain connects TRBV5-1 to TRBJ2-3, with 8 bases matching TRBD2. Sequenced: stem cell memory CD4+ T cells from blood. DNA for the CDR3: TGCGCCAGCAGCTTGGGACTAGCGACAGATACGCAGTATTTT. This gives the protein CASSLGLATDTQYF.